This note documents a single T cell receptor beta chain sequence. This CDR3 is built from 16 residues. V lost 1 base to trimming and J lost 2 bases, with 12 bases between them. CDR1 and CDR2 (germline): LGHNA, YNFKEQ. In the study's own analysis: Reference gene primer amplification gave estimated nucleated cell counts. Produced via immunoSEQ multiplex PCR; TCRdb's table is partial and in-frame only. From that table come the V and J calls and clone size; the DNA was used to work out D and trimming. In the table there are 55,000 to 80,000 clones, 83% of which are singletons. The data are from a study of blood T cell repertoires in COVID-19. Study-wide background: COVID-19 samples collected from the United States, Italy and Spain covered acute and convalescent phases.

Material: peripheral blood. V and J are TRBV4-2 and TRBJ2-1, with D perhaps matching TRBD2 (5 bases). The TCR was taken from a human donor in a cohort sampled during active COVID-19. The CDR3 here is CASSQVQVATYNEQFF. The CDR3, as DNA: TGTGCCAGCAGCCAAGTTCAGGTAGCGACCTACAATGAGCAGTTCTTC.